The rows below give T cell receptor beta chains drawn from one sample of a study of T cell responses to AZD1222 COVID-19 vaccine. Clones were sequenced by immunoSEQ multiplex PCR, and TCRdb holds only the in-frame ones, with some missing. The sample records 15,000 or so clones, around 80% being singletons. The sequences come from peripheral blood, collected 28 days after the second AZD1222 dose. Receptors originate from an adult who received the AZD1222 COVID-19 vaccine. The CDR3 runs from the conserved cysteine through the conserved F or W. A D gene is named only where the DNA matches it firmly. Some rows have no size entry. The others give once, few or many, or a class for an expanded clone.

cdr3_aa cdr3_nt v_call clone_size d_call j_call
CASSSRQGHVLTF TGTGCCAGCAGTTCCAGACAAGGTCACGTCCTGACTTTC TRBV6-2/TRBV6-3 NA NA TRBJ2-6
CASSLEAGNGYTF TGTGCCAGCAGCTTAGAGGCGGGAAATGGCTACACCTTC TRBV7-2 NA NA TRBJ1-2
CASSVGLETPLHF TGTGCCAGCAGCGTAGGGCTCGAAACACCCCTCCACTTT TRBV9 NA NA TRBJ1-6
CASRDLTGEGRAFF TGTGCCAGCAGGGATCTAACAGGGGAGGGTAGGGCTTTCTTT TRBV2 NA TRBD1 TRBJ1-1
CASSMTGSSYNEQFF TGTGCCAGCAGTATGACCGGTAGCTCCTACAATGAGCAGTTCTTC TRBV6-6 NA NA TRBJ2-1
CASSQTGGNQPQHF TGTGCCAGCAGTCAGACAGGGGGCAATCAGCCCCAGCATTTT TRBV7-6 NA TRBD1 TRBJ1-5
CASSTNRGINEKLFF TGTGCCAGCAGCACTAACAGGGGGATTAATGAAAAACTGTTTTTT TRBV5-4 once TRBD1 TRBJ1-4
CASSDGQLAYEQYF TGTGCCAGCAGCGATGGACAATTAGCCTACGAGCAGTACTTC TRBV5-6 NA NA TRBJ2-7
CASSLDANTGELFF TGTGCCAGCAGTCTGGACGCGAACACCGGGGAGCTGTTTTTT TRBV2 NA NA TRBJ2-2
CASSSAGGRPPSSYNEQFF TGCGCCAGCAGCTCGGCGGGGGGTCGACCTCCTAGCTCCTACAATGAGCAGTTCTTC TRBV5-1 NA TRBD2 TRBJ2-1
CASSTMTGGADSNQPQHF TGTGCCAGCAGCACTATGACAGGGGGTGCCGATAGCAATCAGCCCCAGCATTTT TRBV21-1 NA NA TRBJ1-5
CASSGALGGNTIYF TGCGCCAGCAGCGGGGCCCTGGGAGGAAACACCATATATTTT TRBV5-1 NA NA TRBJ1-3
CASSLGPSGSGLETQYF TGCGCCAGCAGCTTGGGGCCTAGTGGGTCAGGACTGGAGACCCAGTACTTC TRBV5-1 NA NA TRBJ2-5
CASSRRAEAFF TGTGCCAGCAGCCGTAGGGCTGAAGCTTTCTTT TRBV3-1/TRBV3-2 NA NA TRBJ1-1
CASSVSGTGANEQFF TGTGCCAGCAGCGTATCCGGGACAGGGGCCAATGAGCAGTTCTTC TRBV9 few TRBD1 TRBJ2-1
CASSLLDRGYEQYF TGTGCCAGCAGTTTATTGGACAGGGGCTACGAGCAGTACTTC TRBV27 few TRBD1 TRBJ2-7
CASSSGTGGFYEQYF TGTGCCAGCAGCTCCGGGACTGGGGGATTCTACGAGCAGTACTTC TRBV7-9 once NA TRBJ2-7
CASSGTGGSGGYTF TGTGCCAGCAGTGGTACAGGGGGTTCGGGTGGCTACACCTTC TRBV6-4 NA TRBD1 TRBJ1-2
CAWTQSGDSPLHF TGTGCCTGGACGCAATCCGGGGATTCACCCCTCCACTTT TRBV30 NA NA TRBJ1-6
CATGALPRGQNNEQFF TGTGCCACCGGAGCACTCCCCAGGGGCCAGAACAATGAGCAGTTCTTC TRBV15 NA NA TRBJ2-1
CASSPWGQDDGTIYF TGTGCCAGCAGCCCCTGGGGACAGGATGATGGCACCATATATTTT TRBV7-2 NA TRBD1 TRBJ1-3
CASSFGGQDFYGYTF TGTGCCAGCAGTTTCGGGGGACAGGATTTCTATGGCTACACCTTC TRBV27 few TRBD1 TRBJ1-2
CASSSGTVLQEQYF TGTGCCAGCAGTTCGGGGACAGTGTTACAAGAGCAGTACTTC TRBV6-2/TRBV6-3 NA TRBD1 TRBJ2-7
CASSSGAQGAPSQPQHF TGTGCCAGCAGTTCCGGAGCGCAGGGGGCGCCGAGTCAGCCCCAGCATTTT TRBV2 NA TRBD1 TRBJ1-5
CASSSQGISTDTQYF TGTGCCAGCAGCTCCCAGGGGATATCTACAGATACGCAGTATTTT TRBV7-2 NA NA TRBJ2-3
CASRQGAEEKLFF TGTGCCAGCAGGCAGGGGGCTGAGGAAAAACTGTTTTTT TRBV7-2 NA TRBD1 TRBJ1-4
CASSFAGSSYNSPLHF TGTGCCAGCAGTTTTGCAGGCAGCTCCTATAATTCACCCCTCCACTTT TRBV27 NA NA TRBJ1-6
CASSLYGSQGRRPQHF TGTGCCAGCAGCTTGTATGGCTCACAGGGCCGGCGGCCCCAGCATTTT TRBV5-6 NA NA TRBJ1-5
CASSSGTPVETQYF TGCGCCAGCAGTTCCGGGACACCCGTAGAGACCCAGTACTTC TRBV10-1 NA NA TRBJ2-5
CASSAMYSQGYTF TGTGCCAGCAGCGCTATGTACAGTCAGGGCTACACCTTC TRBV9 NA NA TRBJ1-2
CASSPRRVREKLFF TGTGCCAGCAGCCCCCGGAGGGTTCGGGAAAAACTGTTTTTT TRBV5-6 NA NA TRBJ1-4
CASSPGQDRNTEAFF TGTGCCAGCAGCCCGGGACAGGACCGGAACACTGAAGCTTTCTTT TRBV11-3 NA TRBD1 TRBJ1-1